This TCR beta chain was captured in a study of control samples from healthy donors and cancer patients. The CDR3 is 17 amino acids. Germline V gene data show CDR1 as SGHAT and CDR2 as FQNNGV. V gave up 3 bases and J gave up 0 bases, with 16 bases separating them. Profiled with immunoSEQ multiplex PCR; TCRdb holds only in-frame clones, not every one. The table has some 150,000 clones, more than 80% seen once. Sequenced input: blood. This receptor was identified in a man in his late teens or twenties in good health. The V and J genes are TRBV11-2 and TRBJ2-3; D is undetermined. The CDR3 protein is CASSFSARISSTDTQYF. In DNA, the CDR3 is TGTGCCAGCAGCTTCTCCGCGAGGATCTCTAGCACAGATACGCAGTATTTT. The whole variable domain, remainder taken from reference TRBV11-2 and TRBJ2-3, is EAGVAQSPRYKIIEKRQSVAFWCNPISGHATLYWYQQILGQGPKLLIQFQNNGVVDDSQLPKDRFSAERLKGVDSTLKIQPAKLEDSAVYLCASSFSARISSTDTQYFGPGTRLTVL.